The sequence of this TCR beta chain was determined in a study of cytomegalovirus exposure and HLA in healthy donors. Study-level findings and limits: Donor immune exposure was known only as CMV serostatus.

The ends were cut back, 0 bases at V and 4 bases at J, with 8 bases in the middle. From germline, CDR1 is LNHNV and CDR2 YYDKDF (reference sequence). CDR3 length equals 14 residues. The PCR employed 60 Vbeta primers together with 13 Jbeta primers. Only in-frame clones appear in the TCRdb table, and some are missing; sequencing was by immunoSEQ multiplex PCR. The profile shows about 99,000 clones, around 79% of them singletons. Unrecorded immune exposure was likely among donors, who were nominally healthy when sampled. Note on this clone: Antigen specificity is unknown.

This TCR derives from a man in his sixties in good health and CMV-seropositive. The source material was PBMCs. The chain uses TRBV15 and TRBJ2-3; no definite D call. The CDR3 DNA is TGTGCCACCAGCAGAGATATCCCCCCAGATACGCAGTATTTT. Its protein product is CATSRDIPPDTQYF.